This T cell receptor beta chain was profiled in a study of shared clonotypes between healthy human individuals. This clone appeared once. V was trimmed by 4 bases and J by 1 base, leaving 11 bases between them. Germline V lookup: CDR1 SGHKS, CDR2 YYEKEE (reference sequence). The CDR3 consists of 14 residues. At deep level, the assay was performed. The protocol was immunoSEQ multiplex PCR, while the TCRdb copy is restricted to in-frame clones and leaves out a portion. Here the sample spans millions of clones, 85% to 95% being singletons. This sequence was found in a man younger than 35 in good health. The sample was naive CD4+ T cells sorted from blood. As to subset: CD45RA+ positively selected. The chain links TRBV5-5 to TRBJ2-5, with D unclear. The CDR3 DNA reads TGTGCCAGCAGCCCGGCCTTTTTCCAAGAGACCCAGTACTTC. This translates into CASSPAFFQETQYF.